A selection of T cell receptor beta chains follows, all from one sample in a study of cytotoxic CD8 clonotypes in ibrutinib-treated CLL. Method: immunoSEQ multiplex PCR; TCRdb's copy keeps in-frame clones and lacks some. Of about 84,000 clones detected, about 86% appear once; the ten largest clones hold over 5%. This sample comprised PBMCs, obtained before ibrutinib treatment. Receptor source: a human donor with chronic lymphocytic leukemia. Both conserved end residues are part of each CDR3. D genes are given only for firm matches. Clone size is given for some rows only: seen once, a few or many times, or a class if the clone is expanded.

size	V	J	D	DNA	CDR3
NA	TRBV10-3	TRBJ2-7	TRBD2	TGTGCCATCAGTGAGACCCTGGGACTATATAGCGAGCAGTACTTC	CAISETLGLYSEQYF
NA	TRBV30	TRBJ1-2	NA	TGTGCCTGGAGGCGGGACCTAAACTATGGCTACACCTTC	CAWRRDLNYGYTF
NA	TRBV7-3	TRBJ2-1	NA	TGTGCCAGCAACGCGGACTCCGGAGACGATGAGCAGTTCTTC	CASNADSGDDEQFF
NA	TRBV2	TRBJ1-1	NA	TGTGCCAGCAGCCTGCGGACAGTGAACACTGAAGCTTTCTTT	CASSLRTVNTEAFF
medium-sized	TRBV6-1	TRBJ2-7	NA	TGTGCCAGCAGTGAAGCTGCAGGGGATTCTGCCTACGAGCAGTACTTC	CASSEAAGDSAYEQYF
NA	TRBV19	TRBJ2-7	TRBD2	TGTGCCAGTAGTATTTCGGGGGGGCAATTACTAAAGGAGCAGTACTTC	CASSISGGQLLKEQYF
NA	TRBV4-1	TRBJ2-7	TRBD2	TGCGCCAGCAGCCAAGCGCCCCCGGGGGGAGAGGAGAACGAGCAGTACTTC	CASSQAPPGGEENEQYF
NA	TRBV9	TRBJ2-5	NA	TGTGCCAGCAGCGTCGCTCCTCAAGAGACCCAGTACTTC	CASSVAPQETQYF
NA	TRBV10-3	TRBJ2-7	NA	TGTGCCATCAGTGGACATGGGCAGGGTCCAACCTACGAGCAGTACTTC	CAISGHGQGPTYEQYF
NA	TRBV14	TRBJ2-1	TRBD1	TGTGCCAGCAGCCAAAAGGGGACAGGGTGGACGTCCTACAATGAGCAGTTCTTC	CASSQKGTGWTSYNEQFF
NA	TRBV5-8	TRBJ2-5	TRBD2	TGTGCCAGCAGCTTGGGGGGACTAGCGGGAGGTCGGCAAGAGACCCAGTACTTC	CASSLGGLAGGRQETQYF
once	TRBV29-1	TRBJ2-1	NA	TGCAGCGCCGGACAGTATGGCGATGAGCAGTTCTTC	CSAGQYGDEQFF
NA	TRBV13	TRBJ2-3	NA	TGTGCCAGCAGCTTAAACCCTGGGCAGGGAATTACAGATACGCAGTATTTT	CASSLNPGQGITDTQYF
NA	TRBV6-1	TRBJ1-2	NA	TGTGCCAGCAGTGAAGGTGGACAAAGCTTGGATAACTATGGCTACACCTTC	CASSEGGQSLDNYGYTF
NA	TRBV5-6	TRBJ2-1	NA	TGTGCCAGCAGCCTTCTGAGCTCCTACAATGAGCAGTTCTTC	CASSLLSSYNEQFF
NA	TRBV9	TRBJ2-5	TRBD2	TGTGCCAGCAGCGCCGGATCCGGGACTAGCGGGGAGACCCAGTACTTC	CASSAGSGTSGETQYF
NA	TRBV30	TRBJ1-2	NA	TGTGCCTGGAGCTTCGGAGGGGGAGAAGGCTACACCTTC	CAWSFGGGEGYTF
NA	TRBV4-1	TRBJ1-1	TRBD1	TGCGCCAGCAGCCAGCTTTTCTTTTCGGGACAGATTTCTTCGAGAATGAACACTGAAGCTTTCTTT	CASSQLFFSGQISSRMNTEAFF
NA	TRBV6-5	TRBJ1-2	NA	TGTGCCAGCAGTTACTCGGATCGGCCCGGGAGCGGCTACACCTTC	CASSYSDRPGSGYTF
NA	TRBV28	TRBJ2-1	NA	TGTGCCAGCAGTCCCGCCGGGAGCTCCTACAATGAGCAGTTCTTC	CASSPAGSSYNEQFF
NA	TRBV9	TRBJ2-7	NA	TGTGCCAGCAGCGTAGGGGGGACTTACCCGGGCAACGAGCAGTACTTC	CASSVGGTYPGNEQYF
NA	TRBV19	TRBJ2-7	NA	TGTGCCAGTAGTCATGGAAACCTTACAGGGATCTCCTACGAGCAGTACTTC	CASSHGNLTGISYEQYF
NA	TRBV18	TRBJ1-1	NA	TGTGCCAGCTCACCGGGCATCGATCTTTGGAACACTGAAGCTTTCTTT	CASSPGIDLWNTEAFF
once	TRBV6-1	TRBJ1-1	NA	TGTGCCAGCAGTGACTACGACGTCGCGGAAGCTTTCTTT	CASSDYDVAEAFF
NA	TRBV2	TRBJ1-1	TRBD1	TGTGCCAGGGACAGGGGGACGAACACTGAAGCTTTCTTT	CARDRGTNTEAFF
NA	TRBV19	TRBJ1-5	TRBD1	TGTGCCAGTAGTACGGGACAGTCCCAGCATTTT	CASSTGQSQHF
few	TRBV6-5	TRBJ2-3	NA	TGTGCCAGCAGTTACAGTAAACGAGGCCACACAGATACGCAGTATTTT	CASSYSKRGHTDTQYF
once	TRBV7-6	TRBJ1-1	NA	TGTGCCAGCAGCTTAGCCAAGGACGACACTGAAGCTTTCTTT	CASSLAKDDTEAFF
NA	TRBV6-1	TRBJ2-7	NA	TGTGCCAGCAGTGGAAAGGGGGGAGGAGCGATAACCTACGAGCAGTACTTC	CASSGKGGGAITYEQYF
NA	TRBV4-2	TRBJ2-7	NA	TGTGCCAGCAGCCAATTCGGCCGGGAATCCTACGAGCAGTACTTC	CASSQFGRESYEQYF
NA	TRBV5-4	TRBJ2-7	NA	TGTGCCAGCAGCTCCCCCCCCAGGGCCTACGAGCAGTACTTC	CASSSPPRAYEQYF
NA	TRBV7-9	TRBJ2-2	NA	TGTGCCAGCAGCTTATACAAGGCTTCGGGCACCGGGGAGCTGTTTTTT	CASSLYKASGTGELFF
NA	TRBV7-2	TRBJ2-3	TRBD2	TGTGCCAGCAGCTTGGGACTAGCTTCTCCCACAGATACGCAGTATTTT	CASSLGLASPTDTQYF
NA	TRBV11-3	TRBJ2-5	NA	TGTGCCAGCACCCTCGGGGGAGGTTCCCAAGAGACCCAGTACTTC	CASTLGGGSQETQYF
once	TRBV5-6	TRBJ2-1	NA	TGTGCCAGCAGCTTCTTCGGACCGGGCGATGAGCAGTTCTTC	CASSFFGPGDEQFF
once	TRBV7-8	TRBJ2-7	NA	TGTGCCAGCAGCTTAGAGCTGGGGGGCTACGAGCAGTACTTC	CASSLELGGYEQYF
NA	TRBV27	TRBJ2-7	TRBD2	TGTGCCAGCAGCAGCAGGACTAGCGGACGCTACGAGCAGTACTTC	CASSSRTSGRYEQYF
NA	TRBV4-1	TRBJ2-7	NA	TGCGCCAGCAGCCAGAGGGGGACGACAGGAACCTACGAGCAGTACTTC	CASSQRGTTGTYEQYF
NA	TRBV5-5	TRBJ1-4	NA	TGTGCCAGCAGCTTGGCCGGAGAAAAACTGTTTTTT	CASSLAGEKLFF
NA	TRBV5-5	TRBJ1-3	NA	TGTGCCAGCAGCCCCGACCGTAGGGCCAGAGCTGGAAACACCATATATTTT	CASSPDRRARAGNTIYF
NA	TRBV5-6	TRBJ1-2	NA	TGTGCCAGCAGCTTTCGTGACAGCGGGGGATTTACGTATGGCTACACCTTC	CASSFRDSGGFTYGYTF
NA	TRBV7-2	TRBJ1-3	NA	TGTGCCAGCAGCTCACAACCAGGGGTCTCTGGAAACACCATATATTTT	CASSSQPGVSGNTIYF
few	TRBV28	TRBJ1-5	TRBD1	TGTGCCATCCGGACAGGGCGATTCGGCAATCAGCCCCAGCATTTT	CAIRTGRFGNQPQHF
NA	TRBV9	TRBJ2-2	TRBD2	TGTGCCAGCAGCGCACTAGCGGGAGACACCGGGGAGCTGTTTTTT	CASSALAGDTGELFF
NA	TRBV5-8	TRBJ1-1	TRBD1	TGTGCCAGCAGCGCGCACAGGGGCGCAAGGGACACTGAAGCTTTCTTT	CASSAHRGARDTEAFF
few	TRBV6-5	TRBJ2-3	TRBD2	TGTGCCAGCTGGGGCGGGAGCACGGATACGCAGTATTTT	CASWGGSTDTQYF
NA	TRBV7-2	TRBJ1-1	NA	TGTGCCAGCAGCTCCTGGGGGTTTGGGACTGAAGCTTTCTTT	CASSSWGFGTEAFF